The 4 T cell receptor beta chains in this list originate from one sample, sequenced in a study of Ad26.COV2.S vaccination and SARS-CoV-2 variants. The treatment was: around 19 received Ad26.COV2.S at low or high dose, single or two shots; roughly 5 received placebo; per-sample allocation not given. Samples came from day 63 after the first vaccine or placebo injection. TCRdb's table, derived via immunoSEQ multiplex PCR, lists solely in-frame clones and lacks some. The sample contains 200,000 to 300,000 clones, 88% of which appear only once. The sample here was peripheral blood, taken in a trial of Ad26.COV2.S vaccine versus placebo. The receptors here all came from a person aged 18-60 years who received the Ad26.COV2.S COVID-19 vaccine or a placebo.

The V gene is TRBV18, the J gene TRBJ2-7; TRBD2 matches at 12 bases. Germline V gives CDR1 KGHSH, CDR2 LQKENI. V shed 5 bases, J shed 3 bases, and the junction held 5 bases outside the gene matches. The CDR3 runs to 15 residues. The CDR3 loop is CASSSRLAGDYEQYF. The CDR3 nucleotides are TGTGCCAGCTCAAGTAGACTAGCGGGGGACTACGAGCAGTACTTC. Variable domain in full (rest from reference TRBV18 and TRBJ2-7): NAGVMQNPRHLVRRRGQEARLRCSPMKGHSHVYWYRQLPEEGLKFMVYLQKENIIDESGMPKERFSAEFPKEGPSILRIQQVVRGDSAAYFCASSSRLAGDYEQYFGPGTRLTVT.

This chain joins TRBV28 and TRBJ2-5, with unresolved D. CDR1 MDHEN and CDR2 SYDVKM come from the germline V gene. Trimming left V 5 bases short and J 1 base short, with 14 bases between. The CDR3 has 15 amino acids. The CDR3 coding sequence is TGTGCCAGCAGTCCCCTGGGCCGGACCCAAGAGACCCAGTACTTC. Translation: CASSPLGRTQETQYF.

A note on this clone: Other nucleotide sequences in the sample specify the same CDR3. The rearrangement uses TRBV21-1 and TRBJ2-7; TRBD1, the table's D call, lacks a check against the DNA. TRBV21-1 is shown as a pseudogene. This CDR3 is built from 14 residues. CDR3 sequence (DNA): TGTGCCAGCAGCAAAGGAGGAGCGGGCAGGGGGCAGTACTTT. Its protein product is CASSKGGAGRGQYF.

This chain links TRBV18 with TRBJ2-1; 8 nucleotides line up with TRBD2. The junction had 5 bases not matched to a gene; V was cut back by 3 bases and J by 7 bases. The CDR3 is 14 amino acids. From germline, CDR1 is KGHSH and CDR2 LQKENI. The CDR3 nucleotides are TGTGCCAGCTCACCCGCGACTAGCGCGAATGAGCAGTTCTTC. The encoded protein is CASSPATSANEQFF.